Reported below is one TCR beta chain. No cognate antigen has been identified for it. No quality values exist for individual bases; no much larger clone is one base distant. This entry belongs to a study of blood T cell repertoires in COVID-19 (dated by TCRdb to 2018 to 2021). Regarding the research as a whole: The collaborator samples originated in the United States, Italy and Spain and spanned the acute and convalescent phases of COVID-19. The material from the prospective study consisted of cDNA or gDNA derived from T cells, B-cell-depleted T cells, or PBMCs. Deeply sampled blood TCRbeta repertoires from subjects exposed to, actively infected with, or recovered from COVID-19 were included in the dataset. The repertoires were released in a freely available public database meant as a resource for research on the immune response to SARS-CoV-2. Samples were obtained from the ongoing ImmuneRACE study (first 160 participants) and from 1,200 or so subjects provided by 6 global collaborators. Sample metadata almost always included a de-identified subject ID, COVID-19 status, age in years and sex. Where available, HLA class I and class II types were taken from metadata supplied by the sample provider and were not determined by assay-based typing.

TCRbeta CDR3 regions were amplified from genomic DNA by means of the immunoSEQ Assay, a bias-controlled multiplex PCR. In the authors' own workflow: Within the assay, amplification of reference gene primers was used to estimate how many nucleated cells each sample contained. Sequence reads were collapsed and filtered to measure the absolute abundance of every unique TCRbeta CDR3 rearrangement. For each sample, productive Simpson clonality was calculated as the square root of Simpson's diversity index across productive rearrangements. TCRdb stores this immuneACCESS table with in-frame sequences only. Part of the clones is absent; in the studies checked, under half of the shortfall reflects unresolved V genes, and no reason is known for the rest. Clone size and the V and J calls come from that table; the DNA yielded D and trimming. Counted in this sample were about 120,000 clones; 60% to 80% of them appeared once. The leading ten clones occupy approximately 5.7% of the sample.

The paper's findings and limits, for the study overall: The quantity of clinical and demographic metadata differed by source and by participant and was supplied without curation.

The CDR1 and CDR2 encoded by the germline V gene (reference sequence) are LNHDA and SQIVND. The CDR3 runs 13 amino acids, cysteine and phenylalanine included. CDR3 DNA only is kept here, 39 bases in frame from base 1. The germline ends are 13 bases apart after V is trimmed by 4 bases and J by 7 bases. The collaborating institutions used their own protocols to collect whole blood in K2EDTA tubes. Collaborator samples were shipped for TCRbeta analysis as frozen whole blood, isolated PBMCs, or DNA extracted from either sample type. This sequence uses TRBV19 and TRBJ1-1; 5 matching bases give a weak D call of TRBD1. The source of this sequence is a man aged 55 to 70 with acute or convalescent COVID-19. Sequenced input: peripheral blood. This receptor has the CDR3 CASSNQGFGEAFF. The DNA sequence is TGTGCCAGTAGTAATCAGGGTTTCGGTGAAGCTTTCTTT.